This TCR beta chain was identified during a study of blood T cells in healthy people across ages. About the research overall: Through template switching, about one barcoded beta molecule was captured per two T cells, as measured in model experiments.

Germline CDR1 and CDR2: MDHEN and SYDVKM. Unmatched junction bases numbered 2, after V lost 2 bases and J lost 6 bases. The CDR3 covers 14 residues. Combining a sample-barcoded 5' primer with a J-beta primer mix, a second PCR ran for roughly 7 to 12 cycles. The study obtained at least 2.5 million CDR3-containing paired-end reads from every sample. MiXCR was run by TCRdb on the 5' RACE reads, yielding one entry per CDR3 protein. The repertoire holds 600,000 to 900,000 distinct CDR3 sequences, around 25% seen once, with less than 3.5% in the top ten. Study findings and constraints: The lack of PBMC sorting stopped any conclusive naive versus antigen-experienced comparison. Per-million-T-cell TCR beta diversity fell roughly linearly with age.

The table lists this clonotype with a few counts. Its antigen is unknown. These data are also associated with another study on T cells of mothers and their children.

The chain links TRBV28 to TRBJ2-1, with 9 bases identical to TRBD1. The sequencing input was blood. The origin of this receptor is a boy between 10 and 17 years old in good health. CDR3 region: CASSLPGQGNEQFF. The CDR3 DNA sequence: TGTGCCAGCAGTTTACCGGGACAGGGCAATGAGCAGTTCTTC.